The clone carrying this T cell receptor (beta chain) was recorded a few times. As yet, its antigen is unknown. This sample was included in a study of beta chain features in type 1 diabetes. Findings of the study overall: For type 1 diabetes patients, VDJ junctions showed fewer insertions and more deletions. Among all four CD4+ subsets, Type 1 diabetes patients had TCRB CDR3s that were moderately but significantly shorter. Comparison showed that naive, central memory and Treg TCRB repertoires appeared more similar among patients than among healthy donors.

This CDR3 contains 15 residues. Trimming removed 3 bases from V and 4 bases from J; junction bases left unmatched: 8. Looked up from germline, CDR1 is KGHSH and CDR2 is LQKENI. CD4+ naive, central memory, regulatory and stem cell-like memory subsets were isolated by sorting on CD45RO/CCR7/CD25/CD127/CD95/CD27. Since all of the isolated RNA was reverse transcribed, expressed TCRB transcripts were what got sequenced. The repertoire was sequenced with immunoSEQ multiplex PCR; TCRdb's copy has only in-frame clones and lacks some. The sample carries roughly 150,000 clones, about 9% recorded once. The material sequenced was central memory CD4+ T cells from blood. The clonotype was recovered from a woman in her twenties or thirties with type 1 diabetes. V is TRBV18 and J is TRBJ2-7, with 8 bases identical to TRBD2. CDR3 DNA sequence: TGTGCCAGCTCACCTGAGACTAGCGCCCCTTACGAGCAGTACTTC. Encoded protein: CASSPETSAPYEQYF.